This entry describes one T cell receptor (beta chain). As yet, its antigen is unknown. These data belong to a study of cytomegalovirus exposure and HLA in healthy donors. Study results and limitations: Common viral pathogens were later found to be apparently linked to several of the most significant clusters.

In the PCR, 60 Vbeta and 13 Jbeta primers were used. Original methodology: Some 10 million of about 88 million unique TCR beta chains were shared, per a later count. Some clones are missing from TCRdb's copy, which holds only in-frame ones; the method was immunoSEQ multiplex PCR. V, J and clone size were drawn from that table, and D and trimming were deduced from the DNA. There are about 170,000 clones in the sample; about 72% occur only once, and approximately 1.4% lies in the top ten. CDR3 length equals 14 residues. Between the trimmed V and J ends, which lost 0 bases and 6 bases, there was a span of 10 bases. CDR1 and CDR2 from the germline V gene are SGHRS and YFSETQ.

The genes are TRBV5-1 and TRBJ1-5; D possibly corresponds to TRBD1 (5 bases). Input material: PBMCs. The receptor's source is a girl aged 5 to 17 in good health and CMV-seronegative. CDR3 region: CASSLGEGSQPQHF. In DNA, the CDR3 is TGCGCCAGCAGCTTGGGGGAGGGGAGTCAGCCCCAGCATTTT.